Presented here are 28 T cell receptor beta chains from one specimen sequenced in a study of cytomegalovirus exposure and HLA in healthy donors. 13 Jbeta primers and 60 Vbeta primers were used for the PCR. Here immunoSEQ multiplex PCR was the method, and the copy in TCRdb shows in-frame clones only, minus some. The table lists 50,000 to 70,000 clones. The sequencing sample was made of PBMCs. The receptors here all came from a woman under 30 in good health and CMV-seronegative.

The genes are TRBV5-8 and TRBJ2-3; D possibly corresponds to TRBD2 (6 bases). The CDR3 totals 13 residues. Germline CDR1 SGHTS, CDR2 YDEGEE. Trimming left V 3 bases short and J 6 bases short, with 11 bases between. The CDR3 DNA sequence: TGTGCCAGCAGCTGGGGGGAAGGCGATACGCAGTATTTT. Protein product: CASSWGEGDTQYF.

The CDR3 loop is CASSRGGARGTDTQYF. The CDR3, as DNA: TGTGCCAGCTCACGAGGGGGGGCACGAGGCACAGATACGCAGTATTTT. The chain joins TRBV25-1 to TRBJ2-3; possibly TRBD2 for D (7 bases). Germline V gene sequence: CDR1 MGHDK, CDR2 SYGVNS. Trimming took off 8 bases at V and 1 base at J, with 19 bases between the two ends. The CDR3 totals 16 residues.

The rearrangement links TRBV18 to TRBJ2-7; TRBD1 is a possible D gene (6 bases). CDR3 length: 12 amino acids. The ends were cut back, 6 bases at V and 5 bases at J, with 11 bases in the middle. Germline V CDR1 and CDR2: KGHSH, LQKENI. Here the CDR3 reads CASSPRTDEQYF. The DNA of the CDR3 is TGTGCCAGCTCCCCTAGGACAGACGAGCAGTACTTC.

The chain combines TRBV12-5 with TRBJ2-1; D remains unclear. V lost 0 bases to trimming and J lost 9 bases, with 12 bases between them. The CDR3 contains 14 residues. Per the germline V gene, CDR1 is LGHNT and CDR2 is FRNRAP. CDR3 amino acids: CASGLVPSGGEQFF. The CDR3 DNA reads TGTGCTAGTGGTTTGGTACCCTCAGGTGGTGAGCAGTTCTTC.

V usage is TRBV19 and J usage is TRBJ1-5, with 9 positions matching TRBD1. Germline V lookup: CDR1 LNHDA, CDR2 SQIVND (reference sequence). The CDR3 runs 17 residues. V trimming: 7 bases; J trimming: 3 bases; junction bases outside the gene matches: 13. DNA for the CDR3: TGTGCCAGTACCCCCTCCCGGGGGACAGGGAACAATCAGCCCCAGCATTTT. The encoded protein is CASTPSRGTGNNQPQHF.

CDR3 in DNA: TGTGCCAGCAGTTCGAAAACAGGGATCGGCAATGAGCAGTTCTTC. Amino acids: CASSSKTGIGNEQFF. V and J are TRBV2 and TRBJ2-1; possible D gene TRBD1, 6 bases. Trimming cost V 5 bases and J 6 bases, with 17 bases left between them. The germline V gene has CDR1 SNHLY and CDR2 FYNNEI. This CDR3 is 15 amino acids long.

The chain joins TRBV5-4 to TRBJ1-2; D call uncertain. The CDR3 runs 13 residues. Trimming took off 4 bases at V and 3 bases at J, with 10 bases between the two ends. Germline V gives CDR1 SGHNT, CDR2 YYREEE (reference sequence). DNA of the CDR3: TGTGCCAGCAGCGAGCCCGTAGACTATGGCTACACCTTC. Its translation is CASSEPVDYGYTF.

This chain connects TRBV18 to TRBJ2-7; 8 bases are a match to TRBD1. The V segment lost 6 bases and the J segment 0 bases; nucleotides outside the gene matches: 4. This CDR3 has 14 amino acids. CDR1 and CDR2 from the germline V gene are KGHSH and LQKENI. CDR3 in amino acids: CASSDRGSSYEQYF. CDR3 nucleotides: TGTGCCAGCTCCGACAGGGGAAGCTCCTACGAGCAGTACTTC.

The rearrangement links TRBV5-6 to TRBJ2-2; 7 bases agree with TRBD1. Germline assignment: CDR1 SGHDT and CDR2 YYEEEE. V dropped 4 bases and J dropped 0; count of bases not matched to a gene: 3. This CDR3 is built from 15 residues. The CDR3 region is CASSADRANTGELFF. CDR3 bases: TGTGCCAGCAGCGCTGACAGGGCGAACACCGGGGAGCTGTTTTTT.

CDR3 region: CASSPNYFDREETHEQYF. As DNA, the CDR3 is TGTGCCAGCAGCCCCAACTATTTTGACAGGGAGGAAACCCACGAGCAGTACTTC. J is TRBJ2-7 and V is TRBV11-3; tentatively, D is TRBD1 (7 bases). This CDR3 comprises 18 residues. With 5 bases removed from V and 5 bases from J, the gap between germline ends came to 28 bases. Germline assignment: CDR1 SGHNT and CDR2 YENEEA.

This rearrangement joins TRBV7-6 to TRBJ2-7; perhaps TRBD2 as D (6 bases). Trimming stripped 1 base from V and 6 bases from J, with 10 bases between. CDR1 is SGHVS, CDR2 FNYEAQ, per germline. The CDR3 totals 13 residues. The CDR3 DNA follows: TGTGCCAGCAGCTTAGACTGGGGAGGCGAGCAGTACTTC. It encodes CASSLDWGGEQYF.

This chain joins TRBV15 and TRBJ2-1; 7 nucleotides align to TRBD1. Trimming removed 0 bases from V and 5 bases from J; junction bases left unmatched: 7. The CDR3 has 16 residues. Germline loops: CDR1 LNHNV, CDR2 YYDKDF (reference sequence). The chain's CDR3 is CATSRDRAGGNNEQFF. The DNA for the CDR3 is TGTGCCACCAGCAGAGATAGGGCAGGGGGTAACAATGAGCAGTTCTTC.

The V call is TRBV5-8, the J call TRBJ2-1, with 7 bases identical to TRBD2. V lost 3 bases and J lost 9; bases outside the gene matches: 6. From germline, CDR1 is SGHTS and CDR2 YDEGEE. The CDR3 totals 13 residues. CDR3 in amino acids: CASSYRGRGEQFF. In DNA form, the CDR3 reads TGTGCCAGCAGCTACCGAGGGAGGGGTGAGCAGTTCTTC.

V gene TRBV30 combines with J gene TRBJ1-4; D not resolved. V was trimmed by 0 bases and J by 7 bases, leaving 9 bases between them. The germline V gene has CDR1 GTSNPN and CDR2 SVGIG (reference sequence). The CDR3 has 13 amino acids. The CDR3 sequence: CAWSVGRGEKLFF. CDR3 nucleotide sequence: TGTGCCTGGAGTGTAGGTCGGGGTGAAAAACTGTTTTTT. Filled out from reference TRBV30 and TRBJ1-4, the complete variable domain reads SQTIHQWPATLVQPVGSPLSLECTVEGTSNPNLYWYRQAAGRGLQLLFYSVGIGQISSEVPQNLSASRPQDRQFILSSKKLLLSDSGFYLCAWSVGRGEKLFFGSGTQLSVL.

CDR3 residues: CASSSPSADEQYF. The CDR3, as DNA: TGTGCCAGCAGCTCCCCTAGCGCCGACGAGCAGTACTTC. This chain uses TRBV11-3 with TRBJ2-7, with D possibly matching TRBD2 (6 bases). The V gene lost 4 bases and the J gene lost 5 bases, with 12 bases spanning the gap. This CDR3 contains 13 residues. From germline, CDR1 is SGHNT and CDR2 YENEEA.

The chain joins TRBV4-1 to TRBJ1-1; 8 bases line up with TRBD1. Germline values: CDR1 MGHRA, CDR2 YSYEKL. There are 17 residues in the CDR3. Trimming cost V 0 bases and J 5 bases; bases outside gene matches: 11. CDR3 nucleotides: TGCGCCAGCAGCCAAGAGTCGGGACAGGTTTTAATGACTGAAGCTTTCTTT. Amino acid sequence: CASSQESGQVLMTEAFF.

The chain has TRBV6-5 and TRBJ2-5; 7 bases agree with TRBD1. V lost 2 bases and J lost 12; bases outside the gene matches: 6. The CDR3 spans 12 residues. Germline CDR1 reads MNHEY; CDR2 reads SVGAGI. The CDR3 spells CASSYPGQLEYF. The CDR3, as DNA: TGTGCCAGCAGTTACCCGGGACAGTTGGAGTACTTC.

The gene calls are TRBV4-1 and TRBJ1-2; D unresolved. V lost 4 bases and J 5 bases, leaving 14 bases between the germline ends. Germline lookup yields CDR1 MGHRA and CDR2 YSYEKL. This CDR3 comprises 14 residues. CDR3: CASSPQWAQYGYTF. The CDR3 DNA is TGCGCCAGCAGCCCGCAGTGGGCTCAATATGGCTACACCTTC.

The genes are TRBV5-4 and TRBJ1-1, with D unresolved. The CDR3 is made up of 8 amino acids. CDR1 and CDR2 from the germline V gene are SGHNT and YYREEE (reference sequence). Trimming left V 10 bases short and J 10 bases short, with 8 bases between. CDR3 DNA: TGTGCCCGGTACCCAGCTTTCTTT. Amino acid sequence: CARYPAFF. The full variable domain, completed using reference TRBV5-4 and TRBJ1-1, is ETGVTQSPTHLIKTRGQQVTLRCSSQSGHNTVSWYQQALGQGPQFIFQYYREEENGRGNFPPRFSGLQFPNYSSELNVNALELDDSALYLCARYPAFFGQGTRLTVV.

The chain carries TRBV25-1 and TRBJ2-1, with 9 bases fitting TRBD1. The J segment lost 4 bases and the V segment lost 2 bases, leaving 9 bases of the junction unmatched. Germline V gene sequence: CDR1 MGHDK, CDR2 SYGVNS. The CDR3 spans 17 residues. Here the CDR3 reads CASSEAPPGQGYNEQFF. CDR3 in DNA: TGTGCCAGCAGTGAAGCCCCCCCGGGACAGGGTTACAATGAGCAGTTCTTC.

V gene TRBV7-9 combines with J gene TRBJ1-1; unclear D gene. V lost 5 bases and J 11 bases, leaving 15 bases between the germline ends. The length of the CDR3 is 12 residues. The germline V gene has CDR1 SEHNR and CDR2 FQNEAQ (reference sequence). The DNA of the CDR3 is TGTGCCAGCAGCCACCTAGGCGTGTGGGCTTTCTTT. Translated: CASSHLGVWAFF.

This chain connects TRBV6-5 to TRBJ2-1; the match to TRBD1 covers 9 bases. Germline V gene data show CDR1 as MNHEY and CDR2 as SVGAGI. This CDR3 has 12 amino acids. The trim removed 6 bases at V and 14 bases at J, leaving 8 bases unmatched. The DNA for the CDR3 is TGTGCCAGCAGCCGAGAGGGACAGGGCGAGTTCTTC. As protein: CASSREGQGEFF.

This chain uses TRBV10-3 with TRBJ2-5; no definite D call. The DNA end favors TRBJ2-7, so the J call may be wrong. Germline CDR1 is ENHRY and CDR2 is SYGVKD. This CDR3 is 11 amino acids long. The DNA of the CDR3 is TGTGCCATCAGTACAGACTACGAGCAGTACTTC. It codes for CAISTDYEQYF.

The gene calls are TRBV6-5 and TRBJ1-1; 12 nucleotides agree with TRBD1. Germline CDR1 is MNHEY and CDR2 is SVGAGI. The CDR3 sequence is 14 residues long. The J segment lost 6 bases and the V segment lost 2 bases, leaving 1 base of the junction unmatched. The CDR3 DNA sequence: TGTGCCAGCAGTTACGGGACAGGGGGCCCTGAAGCTTTCTTT. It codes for CASSYGTGGPEAFF.

The CDR3 DNA follows: TGTGCCAGCAGTGAAGGGAGAGGGCTGGTCTACGAGCAGTACTTC. Translated, it gives CASSEGRGLVYEQYF. J is TRBJ2-7 and V is TRBV6-1; weak D call: TRBD2 (5 bases). V was cut by 1 base and J by 3 bases, with 13 bases left in between. Germline CDR1 is MNHNS and CDR2 is SASEGT. The CDR3 runs 15 residues.

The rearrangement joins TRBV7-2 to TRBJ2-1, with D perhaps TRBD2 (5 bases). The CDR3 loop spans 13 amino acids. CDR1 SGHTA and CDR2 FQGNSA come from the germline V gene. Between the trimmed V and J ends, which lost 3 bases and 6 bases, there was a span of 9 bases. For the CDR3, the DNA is TGTGCCAGCAGCTTCACTAGATCCAATGAGCAGTTCTTC. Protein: CASSFTRSNEQFF.

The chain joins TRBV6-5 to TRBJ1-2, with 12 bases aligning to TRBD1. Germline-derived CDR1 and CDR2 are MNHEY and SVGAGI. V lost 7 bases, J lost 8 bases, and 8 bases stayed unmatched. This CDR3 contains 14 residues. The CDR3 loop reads CASTPGQGARGYTF. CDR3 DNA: TGTGCCAGCACGCCGGGACAGGGGGCGAGAGGCTACACCTTC.

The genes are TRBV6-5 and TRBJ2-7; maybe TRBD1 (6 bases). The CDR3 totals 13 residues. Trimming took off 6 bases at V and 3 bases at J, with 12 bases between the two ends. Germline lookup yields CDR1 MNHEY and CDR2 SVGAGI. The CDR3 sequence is CASRPTGYYEQYF. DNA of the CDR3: TGTGCCAGCAGACCGACAGGTTACTACGAGCAGTACTTC.